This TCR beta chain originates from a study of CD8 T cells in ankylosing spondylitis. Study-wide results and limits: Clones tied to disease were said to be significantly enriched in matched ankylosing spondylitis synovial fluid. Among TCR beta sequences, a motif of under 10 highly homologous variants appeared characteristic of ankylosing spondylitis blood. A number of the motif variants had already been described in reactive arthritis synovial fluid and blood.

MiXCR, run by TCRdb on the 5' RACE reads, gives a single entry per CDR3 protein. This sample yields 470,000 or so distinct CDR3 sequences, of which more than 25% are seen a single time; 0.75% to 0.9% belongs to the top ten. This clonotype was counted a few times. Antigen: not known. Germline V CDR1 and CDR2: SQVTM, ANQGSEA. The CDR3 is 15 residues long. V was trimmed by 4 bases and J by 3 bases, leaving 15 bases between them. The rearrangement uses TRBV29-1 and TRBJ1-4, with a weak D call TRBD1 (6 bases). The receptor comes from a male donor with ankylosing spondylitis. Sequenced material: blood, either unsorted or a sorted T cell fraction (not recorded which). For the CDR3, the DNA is TGCAGCGTTGGGTACGGGGGGCAGGCTAATGAAAAACTGTTTTTT. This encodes CSVGYGGQANEKLFF.